This TCR beta chain was documented in a study of T cell repertoires in cytomegalovirus infection. Study overall: Shared public TCR beta signatures pointed to both CMV infection and a matching HLA type.

This clonotype occurred many times. Its antigen remains unknown. In TCRdb, the reads were re-called with MiXCR into one record per CDR3 protein. The sample carries 150,000 to 200,000 distinct CDR3 sequences, approximately 15% recorded once. V lost 1 base, J lost 0 bases, and 6 bases lay in between. CDR1 SGHTA and CDR2 FQGNSA come from the germline V gene. The CDR3 loop spans 15 amino acids. General study findings and limits: Pooled public TCR beta family frequency picked out CMV carriers with the relevant HLA. CMV-specific TCR beta clonotypes restricted by HLA-C dominated the ex vivo response.

The chain joins TRBV7-2 to TRBJ1-4; D not certain. The sample was PBMCs. This clonotype was obtained from a human donor in good health (CMV status not recorded). Some clones in this sample may be carry-over from other donors' samples. As DNA, the CDR3 is TGTGCCAGCAGCTTAGATTTCGCAACTAATGAAAAACTGTTTTTT. This codes for CASSLDFATNEKLFF.